Listed below are T cell receptor beta chains from one sample, sequenced in a study of blood T cell repertoires in COVID-19. Only in-frame clones appear in the TCRdb table, and some are missing; sequencing was by immunoSEQ multiplex PCR. The sample includes almost 400,000 clones, roughly nine tenths of them seen just once. The material sequenced was PBMCs or T cells enriched from blood (not recorded which). Receptor source: a woman in her twenties or thirties who had recovered from COVID-19. CDR3s include the opening cysteine and the closing phenylalanine or tryptophan. The D gene is left open where the match is weak.

v_call d_call cdr3_aa
TRBV4-3 NA CASSRLDTRKTEAFF
TRBV4-1 NA CASSQDRGWNTIYF
TRBV7-9 TRBD1 CASSSTGGRTYEQYF
TRBV5-1 NA CASSVSLAVYEQYF
TRBV2 TRBD2 CASRTGTSVSYEQYF
TRBV15 NA CATSSPQVDGEKLFF
TRBV19 NA CASSIDRNNQPQHF
TRBV10-3 TRBD1 CAIRQGLGGTDTQYF
TRBV7-9 NA CASSLGVSGNHGYTF
TRBV2 NA CASSQGLLIYNSPLHF